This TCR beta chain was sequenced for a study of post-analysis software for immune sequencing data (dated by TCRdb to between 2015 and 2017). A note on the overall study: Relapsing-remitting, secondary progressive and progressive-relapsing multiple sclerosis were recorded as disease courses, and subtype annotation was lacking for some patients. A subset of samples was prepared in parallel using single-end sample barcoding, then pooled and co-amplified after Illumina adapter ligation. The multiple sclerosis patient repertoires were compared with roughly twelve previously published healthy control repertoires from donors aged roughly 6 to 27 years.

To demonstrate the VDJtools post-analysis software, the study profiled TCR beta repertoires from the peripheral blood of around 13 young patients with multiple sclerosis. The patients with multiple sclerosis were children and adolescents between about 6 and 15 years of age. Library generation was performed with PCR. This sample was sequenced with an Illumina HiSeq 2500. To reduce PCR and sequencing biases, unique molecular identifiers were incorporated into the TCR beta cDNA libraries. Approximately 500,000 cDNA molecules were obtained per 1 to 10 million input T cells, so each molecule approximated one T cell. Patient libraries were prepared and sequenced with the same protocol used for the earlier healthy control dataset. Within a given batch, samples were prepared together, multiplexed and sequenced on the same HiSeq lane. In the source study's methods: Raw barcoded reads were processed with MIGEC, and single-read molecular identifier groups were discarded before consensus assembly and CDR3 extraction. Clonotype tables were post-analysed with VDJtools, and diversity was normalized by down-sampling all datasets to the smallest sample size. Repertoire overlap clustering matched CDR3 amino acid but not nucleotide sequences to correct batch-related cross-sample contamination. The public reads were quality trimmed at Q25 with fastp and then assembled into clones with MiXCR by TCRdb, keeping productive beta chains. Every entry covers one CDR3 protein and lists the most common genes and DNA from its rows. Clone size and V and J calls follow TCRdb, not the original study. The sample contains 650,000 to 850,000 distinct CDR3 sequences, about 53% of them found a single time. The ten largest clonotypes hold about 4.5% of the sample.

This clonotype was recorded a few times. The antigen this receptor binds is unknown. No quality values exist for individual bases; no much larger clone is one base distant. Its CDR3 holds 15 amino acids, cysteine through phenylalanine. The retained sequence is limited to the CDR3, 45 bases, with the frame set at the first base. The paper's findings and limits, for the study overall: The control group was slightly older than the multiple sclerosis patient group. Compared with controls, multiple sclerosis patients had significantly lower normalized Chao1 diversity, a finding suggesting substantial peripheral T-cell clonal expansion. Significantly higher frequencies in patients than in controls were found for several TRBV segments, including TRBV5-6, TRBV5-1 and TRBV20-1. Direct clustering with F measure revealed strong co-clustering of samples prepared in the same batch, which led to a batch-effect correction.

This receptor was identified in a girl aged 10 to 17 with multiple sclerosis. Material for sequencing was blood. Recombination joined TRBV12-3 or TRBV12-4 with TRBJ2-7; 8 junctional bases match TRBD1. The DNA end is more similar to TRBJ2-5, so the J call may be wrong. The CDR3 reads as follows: CASSLGFRGLETQYF. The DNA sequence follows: TGTGCCAGCAGTTTAGGGTTCAGGGGGCTTGAGACCCAGTACTTC.